The rows below give T cell receptor beta chains drawn from one sample of a study of cytomegalovirus exposure and HLA in healthy donors. Libraries were prepared by immunoSEQ multiplex PCR; TCRdb keeps only in-frame clonotypes and omits some of them. The sample holds approximately 170,000 clones; 65% to 75% are singletons and the top ten take roughly 1.6%. Sequences were obtained from PBMCs. The receptor set was obtained from a girl aged 10 to 17 in good health and CMV-seronegative. CDR3s include the opening cysteine and the closing phenylalanine or tryptophan. D genes are given only for firm matches. The size field is filled for only some rows; it gives once, few, many or a size class.

CDR3 protein | CDR3 DNA | V gene | D gene | J gene | CDR3 length | clone size
CATSRDFGDLVSSYNEQFF | TGTGCCACCAGCAGAGACTTCGGGGATTTGGTAAGCTCCTACAATGAGCAGTTCTTC | TRBV15 | NA | TRBJ2-1 | 19 | NA
CASSPRGINQPQHF | TGTGCCAGCAGCCCCCGGGGTATCAATCAGCCCCAGCATTTT | TRBV7-6 | NA | TRBJ1-5 | 14 | NA
CAWNPSRTSGFNNEQFF | TGTGCCTGGAACCCTTCGCGGACTAGCGGTTTCAACAATGAGCAGTTCTTC | TRBV30 | TRBD2 | TRBJ2-1 | 17 | NA
CASSPLRQGASQPQHF | TGTGCCAGTAGCCCCCTGAGGCAGGGGGCGAGTCAGCCCCAGCATTTT | TRBV19 | TRBD1 | TRBJ1-5 | 16 | NA
CASSQGSAGGVANQPQHF | TGCGCCAGCAGCCAGGGGTCCGCCGGGGGGGTGGCCAATCAGCCCCAGCATTTT | TRBV4-1 | NA | TRBJ1-5 | 18 | NA
CATSRASTGTGGVANEQFF | TGTGCCACCAGCAGAGCGTCAACCGGGACAGGGGGCGTAGCGAATGAGCAGTTCTTC | TRBV15 | TRBD1 | TRBJ2-1 | 19 | NA
CASSGPGIQGNTEAFF | TGTGCCAGCAGCGGGCCGGGAATACAAGGGAACACTGAAGCTTTCTTT | TRBV5-8 | NA | TRBJ1-1 | 16 | NA
CASSSYGGSNQPQHF | TGTGCCAGCAGTTCCTACGGGGGGAGCAATCAGCCCCAGCATTTT | TRBV27 | NA | TRBJ1-5 | 15 | NA
CASSSIGGGQGTEAFF | TGCGCCAGCAGCTCGATAGGGGGGGGGCAGGGCACTGAAGCTTTCTTT | TRBV5-1 | NA | TRBJ1-1 | 16 | NA
CASSLWGDRALSGANVLTF | TGCGCCAGCAGCTTGTGGGGGGACAGGGCCCTCTCTGGGGCCAACGTCCTGACTTTC | TRBV5-1 | TRBD1 | TRBJ2-6 | 19 | NA
CASSQEAAGGNEQFF | TGCGCCAGCAGCCAAGAAGCAGCGGGGGGCAATGAGCAGTTCTTC | TRBV4-1 | TRBD2 | TRBJ2-1 | 15 | NA
CASSERPSGRGGQYF | TGTGCCAGCAGTGAGCGGCCTAGCGGGAGAGGGGGCCAGTACTTC | TRBV2 | TRBD2 | TRBJ2-5 | 15 | few
CASNMQIAGQETQYF | TGTGCCAGCAACATGCAAATAGCGGGGCAAGAGACCCAGTACTTC | TRBV28 | TRBD2 | TRBJ2-5 | 15 | NA
CATRQGQKTQYF | TGTGCTACCCGACAGGGACAAAAGACCCAGTACTTC | TRBV30 | TRBD1 | TRBJ2-5 | 12 | NA
CASSFWTRSSYNEQFF | TGTGCCAGCAGCTTTTGGACTAGGAGCTCCTACAATGAGCAGTTCTTC | TRBV11-2 | TRBD2 | TRBJ2-1 | 16 | few
CASSRKSSIETQYF | TGTGCCAGCAGCCGGAAATCTAGCATAGAGACCCAGTACTTC | TRBV7-2 | NA | TRBJ2-5 | 14 | NA
CASRQGTEKETQYF | TGTGCCAGCAGACAAGGGACAGAGAAAGAGACCCAGTACTTC | TRBV6-6 | TRBD1 | TRBJ2-5 | 14 | NA
CASTPSLLGTEAFF | TGTGCCAGCACCCCAAGTCTACTAGGCACTGAAGCTTTCTTT | TRBV7-9 | NA | TRBJ1-1 | 14 | NA
CSVRVSGELFF | TGCAGCGTTAGAGTTTCCGGGGAGCTGTTTTTT | TRBV29-1 | NA | TRBJ2-2 | 11 | NA
CASSSDNEQFF | TGCGCCAGCAGCTCTGACAATGAGCAGTTCTTC | TRBV5-1 | NA | TRBJ2-1 | 11 | NA
CASRGGTSGGLETQYF | TGTGCCAGCAGAGGAGGGACTAGCGGGGGTTTAGAGACCCAGTACTTC | TRBV5-8 | TRBD2 | TRBJ2-5 | 16 | NA
CASSIGQGANQPQHF | TGTGCCAGTAGTATAGGGCAGGGGGCGAATCAGCCCCAGCATTTT | TRBV19 | TRBD1 | TRBJ1-5 | 15 | NA
CASSWANTEAFF | TGTGCCAGCAGCTGGGCGAACACTGAAGCTTTCTTT | TRBV7-2 | NA | TRBJ1-1 | 12 | NA
CASSVGLENEQFF | TGTGCCAGCAGCGTTGGACTAGAAAATGAGCAGTTCTTC | TRBV7-2 | TRBD2 | TRBJ2-1 | 13 | NA
CASSLGPVNEQFF | TGTGCCAGCAGCTTAGGCCCTGTCAATGAGCAGTTCTTC | TRBV7-3 | NA | TRBJ2-1 | 13 | NA
CASSLASEDGLQFF | TGTGCCAGCAGCTTAGCTTCGGAGGACGGCTTGCAGTTCTTC | TRBV7-9 | NA | TRBJ2-1 | 14 | NA
CASTPGQGPQYF | TGTGCCTCGACTCCGGGACAGGGGCCTCAGTACTTC | TRBV30 | TRBD1 | TRBJ2-7 | 12 | few
CASSLGQEFNEQFF | TGCGCCAGCAGCTTGGGACAGGAATTCAATGAGCAGTTCTTC | TRBV5-1 | NA | TRBJ2-1 | 14 | few
CASSQDRLQAVKETQYF | TGCGCCAGCAGCCAAGATCGTCTTCAAGCGGTGAAAGAGACCCAGTACTTC | TRBV4-1 | NA | TRBJ2-5 | 17 | NA
CATSRDIGAPGYGYTF | TGTGCCACCAGCAGAGATATAGGGGCCCCAGGCTATGGCTACACCTTC | TRBV15 | NA | TRBJ1-2 | 16 | NA
CASSLAGSSYNEQFF | TGTGCCAGCAGCCTAGCGGGGAGCTCCTACAATGAGCAGTTCTTC | TRBV7-9 | TRBD2 | TRBJ2-1 | 15 | NA
CASSRQVSLGNEQFF | TGTGCCAGCAGCCGACAGGTCAGTTTAGGCAATGAGCAGTTCTTC | TRBV7-9 | NA | TRBJ2-1 | 15 | NA
CASSLSRQGKRFHGYTF | TGTGCCAGCAGCTTATCCCGACAGGGGAAAAGATTCCATGGCTACACCTTC | TRBV7-9 | TRBD1 | TRBJ1-2 | 17 | NA
CASSLASGVSYEQYF | TGTGCCAGCAGCTTAGCTAGCGGGGTCTCCTACGAGCAGTACTTC | TRBV13 | TRBD2 | TRBJ2-7 | 15 | NA
CASRIQNEQFF | TGTGCCAGCAGGATTCAGAATGAGCAGTTCTTC | TRBV4-2 | NA | TRBJ2-1 | 11 | NA
CATSRGRTHSNQPQHF | TGTGCCACCAGCAGAGGACGGACTCATAGCAATCAGCCCCAGCATTTT | TRBV15 | NA | TRBJ1-5 | 16 | NA
CASSSGQGSNQPQHF | TGTGCCAGCAGCTCGGGACAGGGGAGCAATCAGCCCCAGCATTTT | TRBV2 | TRBD1 | TRBJ1-5 | 15 | few
CASSRKGTDENTIYF | TGCGCCAGCAGCCGAAAAGGGACAGACGAAAACACCATATATTTT | TRBV5-1 | TRBD1 | TRBJ1-3 | 15 | NA
CASSITVYRRGLDTEAFF | TGTGCCAGTAGTATAACAGTTTATCGTCGTGGGCTGGACACTGAAGCTTTCTTT | TRBV19 | NA | TRBJ1-1 | 18 | NA
CASSEDRGFSPLHF | TGTGCCAGCAGTGAGGACAGGGGGTTTTCACCCCTCCACTTT | TRBV6-1 | TRBD1 | TRBJ1-6 | 14 | NA
CASSEDSSLGVVLTF | TGTGCCAGCAGTGAAGACAGCTCCCTCGGGGTCGTCCTGACTTTC | TRBV6-1 | NA | TRBJ2-6 | 15 | NA
CASSRTKAGELFF | TGTGCCAGCAGTCGGACAAAGGCCGGGGAGCTGTTTTTT | TRBV7-3 | NA | TRBJ2-2 | 13 | NA
CASSPLRTQGADGYTF | TGTGCCAGCAGCCCCCTACGAACACAGGGGGCCGATGGCTACACCTTC | TRBV7-6 | TRBD1 | TRBJ1-2 | 16 | NA
CSVGATDSGNTIYF | TGCAGCGTTGGTGCGACAGACTCTGGAAACACCATATATTTT | TRBV29-1 | NA | TRBJ1-3 | 14 | NA
CASSEWSGRAGTHF | TGTGCCAGCAGTGAATGGTCGGGTCGTGCGGGGACTCACTTC | TRBV25-1 | NA | TRBJ2-5 | 14 | few
CASSVQGSMTSSEQYF | TGTGCCAGCAGTGTCCAGGGTTCCATGACGTCGAGCGAGCAGTACTTC | TRBV28 | NA | TRBJ2-7 | 16 | NA
CASSSGTGIRNQPQHF | TGTGCCAGCAGTTCCGGGACAGGCATACGCAATCAGCCCCAGCATTTT | TRBV27 | TRBD1 | TRBJ1-5 | 16 | NA
CASSSDRNTEAFF | TGTGCCAGCAGCTCTGACAGGAACACTGAAGCTTTCTTT | TRBV7-8 | NA | TRBJ1-1 | 13 | few
CASSLNRGREETQYF | TGTGCCAGCAGCTTAAACAGGGGTCGGGAGGAGACCCAGTACTTC | TRBV7-3 | NA | TRBJ2-5 | 15 | NA
CSVARGADNEKLFF | TGCAGCGTGGCCCGGGGGGCAGATAATGAAAAACTGTTTTTT | TRBV29-1 | NA | TRBJ1-4 | 14 | few
CASSSSGTNYEQYF | TGTGCCAGCAGCTCCTCCGGGACTAACTACGAGCAGTACTTC | TRBV5-6 | TRBD2 | TRBJ2-7 | 14 | once
CATSRARGILDTQYF | TGTGCCACCAGCAGAGCCCGGGGGATCCTAGATACGCAGTATTTT | TRBV15 | NA | TRBJ2-3 | 15 | few
CASSEWGPGLVPYEQYF | TGTGCCAGCAGTGAATGGGGCCCGGGACTAGTACCCTACGAGCAGTACTTC | TRBV6-1 | TRBD2 | TRBJ2-7 | 17 | NA
CASSFSPLVGGTEAFF | TGCGCCAGCAGCTTTTCCCCCCTTGTGGGGGGCACTGAAGCTTTCTTT | TRBV5-1 | NA | TRBJ1-1 | 16 | NA
CASRAEANYGYTF | TGTGCCAGCAGGGCCGAAGCTAACTATGGCTACACCTTC | TRBV6-5 | NA | TRBJ1-2 | 13 | NA
CASSYSPGGGHGELFF | TGTGCCAGCAGTTACTCACCCGGGGGGGGTCACGGGGAGCTGTTTTTT | TRBV6-5 | TRBD2 | TRBJ2-2 | 16 | NA
CASRSTGEYGYTF | TGTGCCAGCAGGTCCACAGGGGAGTATGGCTACACCTTC | TRBV6-5 | TRBD1 | TRBJ1-2 | 13 | NA
CASSFGQGPYEQYF | TGCGCCAGCAGCTTCGGTCAGGGGCCCTACGAGCAGTACTTC | TRBV5-1 | NA | TRBJ2-7 | 14 | few
CASSLAERGALDTQYF | TGCGCCAGCAGCTTGGCAGAGCGGGGGGCACTAGATACGCAGTATTTT | TRBV5-1 | TRBD2 | TRBJ2-3 | 16 | NA
CASSESGGRSTDTQYF | TGTGCCAGCAGCGAATCAGGGGGCCGCAGCACAGATACGCAGTATTTT | TRBV5-6 | TRBD1 | TRBJ2-3 | 16 | few